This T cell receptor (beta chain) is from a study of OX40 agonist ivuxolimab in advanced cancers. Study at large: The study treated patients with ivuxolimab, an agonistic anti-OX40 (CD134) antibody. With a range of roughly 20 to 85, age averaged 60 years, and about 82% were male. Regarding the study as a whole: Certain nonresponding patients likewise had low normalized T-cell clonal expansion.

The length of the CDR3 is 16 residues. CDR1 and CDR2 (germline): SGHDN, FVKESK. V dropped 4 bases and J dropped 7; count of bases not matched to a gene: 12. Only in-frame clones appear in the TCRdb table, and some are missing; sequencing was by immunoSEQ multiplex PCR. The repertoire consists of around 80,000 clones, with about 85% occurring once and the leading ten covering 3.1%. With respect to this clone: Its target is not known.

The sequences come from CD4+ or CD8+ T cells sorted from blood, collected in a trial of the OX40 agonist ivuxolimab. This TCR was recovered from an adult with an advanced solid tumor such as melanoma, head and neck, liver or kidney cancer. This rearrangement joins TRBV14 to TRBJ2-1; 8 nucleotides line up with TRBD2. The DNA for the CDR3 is TGTGCCAGCAGCCCCCTTAGCGGGAACGGGGGTAATGAGCAGTTCTTC. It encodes CASSPLSGNGGNEQFF. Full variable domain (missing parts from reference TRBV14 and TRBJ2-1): EAGVTQFPSHSVIEKGQTVTLRCDPISGHDNLYWYRRVMGKEIKFLLHFVKESKQDESGMPNNRFLAERTGGTYSTLKVQPAELEDSGVYFCASSPLSGNGGNEQFFGPGTRLTVL.